Shown below are 27 T cell receptor beta chains from a single sample sequenced in a study of T-cell memory formation after mild COVID-19. Each CDR3 protein is one row after TCRdb ran MiXCR on the 5' RACE reads. The repertoire holds about 270,000 distinct CDR3 sequences, with around 16% as singletons. The sample was PBMCs or a T cell subset sorted from them (not recorded which). Receptor source: a young man who had mild COVID-19 (a few samples of this study predate the infection). Cell type and time point are not known.

The CDR3 is CASRRAHGYTF. CDR3 bases: TGTGCCAGCAGGCGGGCTCATGGCTACACCTTC. V is TRBV12-3 or TRBV12-4 and J is TRBJ1-2; D unresolved. This CDR3 has 11 amino acids. Trimming removed 6 bases at V and 6 bases at J, with 8 bases between.

The rearrangement links TRBV11-2 to TRBJ2-7; D unclear. The CDR3 has 14 residues. V gave up 0 bases and J gave up 3 bases, with 9 bases separating them. Looked up from germline, CDR1 is SGHAT and CDR2 is FQNNGV. The CDR3 DNA is TGTGCCAGCAGCTTAGAGGGATCCGGCTACGAGCAGTACGTC. It codes for CASSLEGSGYEQYV.

The genes are TRBV4-1 and TRBJ2-7, with D uncertain. Germline CDR1 reads MGHRA; CDR2 reads YSYEKL. This CDR3 comprises 13 residues. Trimming left V 0 bases short and J 2 bases short, with 5 bases between. The CDR3 here is CASSQETAYEQYF. CDR3 in DNA: TGCGCCAGCAGCCAAGAGACCGCCTACGAGCAGTACTTC.

The genes are TRBV7-3 and TRBJ2-2; no definite D call. CDR3 length equals 12 residues. Trimming removed 5 bases at V and 6 bases at J, with 7 bases between. Germline CDR1 reads SGHTA; CDR2 reads FQGTGA. The chain's CDR3 is CASSRPPGELFF. The CDR3 coding sequence is TGTGCCAGCAGCCGTCCTCCCGGGGAGCTGTTTTTT.

V is TRBV13 and J is TRBJ1-2; D remains unclear. V dropped 4 bases and J dropped 6 bases, with 15 bases sitting between them. Germline loops: CDR1 PRHDT, CDR2 FYEKMQ (reference sequence). CDR3 size: 14 residues. The CDR3 DNA reads TGTGCCAGCAGCTCCTCCCTGGGCGGCCATGGCTACACCTTC. This encodes CASSSSLGGHGYTF.

The table lists this clonotype with many counts. The chain recombines TRBV11-3 with TRBJ2-1; D possibly matches TRBD1 or TRBD2 (6 bases each). The germline CDR1 and CDR2 sequences are SGHNT and YENEEA. Trimming took off 4 bases at V and 0 bases at J, with 10 bases between the two ends. CDR3 length equals 15 residues. CDR3: CASSSSGASYNEQFF. The CDR3 bases are TGTGCCAGCAGCTCATCGGGGGCCTCCTACAATGAGCAGTTCTTC.

This clonotype has just a few counts. The rearrangement joins TRBV5-1 to TRBJ2-2; TRBD1 aligns across 9 bases. The junction had 7 bases not matched to a gene; V was cut back by 10 bases and J by 0 bases. The CDR3 is 15 amino acids. Per the germline V gene, CDR1 is SGHRS and CDR2 is YFSETQ. CDR3 sequence reads: CACRDRASNTGELFF. The CDR3 DNA is TGCGCCTGCCGGGACAGGGCCTCGAACACCGGGGAGCTGTTTTTT.

This clonotype was seen repeatedly, ten times or more. This chain connects TRBV7-6 to TRBJ2-5; possible D gene TRBD1, 6 bases. The CDR3 consists of 13 residues. V lost 3 bases and J 5 bases, leaving 10 bases between the germline ends. Germline loops: CDR1 SGHVS, CDR2 FNYEAQ. CDR3 loop: CASSLTGDETQYF. The CDR3 DNA sequence: TGTGCCAGCAGCTTGACAGGTGACGAGACCCAGTACTTC.

This clonotype came up once. The chain recombines TRBV5-1 with TRBJ2-5; D call uncertain. The ends were cut back, 1 base at V and 2 bases at J, with 6 bases in the middle. The CDR3 is 13 amino acids. Germline CDR1 reads SGHRS; CDR2 reads YFSETQ. CDR3 DNA sequence: TGCGCCAGCAGCTTGCAGCTGCAAGAGACCCAGTACTTC. Translating it yields CASSLQLQETQYF.

This chain connects TRBV3-1 to TRBJ2-1; D perhaps matches TRBD2 (5 bases). Trimming took 4 bases from V and 5 from J, leaving 21 bases between them. CDR3 length: 17 residues. Germline loops: CDR1 LGHDT, CDR2 YNNKEL (reference sequence). This CDR3 reads CASSRREREGGDNEQFF. CDR3 DNA: TGTGCCAGCAGCCGCCGAGAGAGAGAGGGTGGAGACAATGAGCAGTTCTTC.

This sequence joins TRBV7-2 and TRBJ1-4; TRBD1 matches at 8 bases. CDR3 length equals 15 residues. V lost 6 bases to trimming and J lost 3 bases; unmatched junction nucleotides: 6. Germline loops: CDR1 SGHTA, CDR2 FQGNSA. The CDR3 DNA reads as TGTGCCAGCAGACTCCAGGGGGCTGCTAATGAAAAACTGTTTTTT. Encoded protein: CASRLQGAANEKLFF.

This clonotype was counted many times. The chain joins TRBV5-1 to TRBJ2-7, with 8 bases matching TRBD2. Germline CDR1 reads SGHRS; CDR2 reads YFSETQ. V lost 4 bases to trimming and J lost 3 bases; unmatched junction nucleotides: 6. CDR3 length: 14 residues. CDR3 DNA: TGCGCCAGCAGCCCCCTCGGGGGGGTCTACGAGCAGTACTTC. Its protein product is CASSPLGGVYEQYF.

This clonotype was observed a few times. The V call is TRBV3-1, the J call TRBJ2-1; 12 bases align to TRBD2. V shed 4 bases and J 3 bases; nucleotides not matched to a gene: 4. The germline CDR1 and CDR2 sequences are LGHDT and YNNKEL (reference sequence). CDR3 length: 16 amino acids. The CDR3 here is CASSRLAGASYNEQFF. The CDR3 region has the DNA TGTGCCAGCAGCCGACTAGCGGGGGCTAGCTACAATGAGCAGTTCTTC.

This clonotype was detected a few times. CDR3 bases: TGTGCCAGCAGCACGGACAGGGATTACAATGAGCAGTTCTTC. Translating gives CASSTDRDYNEQFF. V gene TRBV12-3 or TRBV12-4 combines with J gene TRBJ2-1; 8 bases map to TRBD1. The trim removed 6 bases at V and 4 bases at J, leaving 5 bases unmatched. The CDR3 totals 14 residues.

The chain joins TRBV28 to TRBJ1-5; unclear D gene. CDR3 length: 13 amino acids. V was shortened by 5 bases and J by 3 bases, with 8 bases between the two germline ends. CDR1 and CDR2 (germline): MDHEN, SYDVKM. CDR3 bases: TGTGCCAGCAGTGGGCAGTACAATCAGCCCCAGCATTTT. Translating gives CASSGQYNQPQHF.

This clonotype showed up just a few times. A much bigger clone sits one base away, suggesting this may be a read error. The genes are TRBV6-2 or TRBV6-3 and TRBJ1-1; no clear D gene. Germline CDR1 MNHEY, CDR2 SVGEGT. V gave up 0 bases and J gave up 4 bases, with 6 bases separating them. CDR3 length: 13 residues. CDR3 amino acids: CASSYSGRTEAFF. The CDR3 DNA is TGTGCCAGCAGTTACTCAGGGCGCACTGAAGCTTTCTTT.

This clonotype was seen ten or more times. The rearrangement uses TRBV7-2 and TRBJ2-3, with D perhaps TRBD2 (6 bases). The V gene's germline CDR1 is SGHTA and CDR2 FQGNSA. CDR3 length: 16 residues. Between the trimmed V and J ends, which lost 0 bases and 2 bases, there was a span of 12 bases. CDR3 amino acids: CASSLARGLHTDTQYF. The CDR3 DNA reads TGTGCCAGCAGCTTAGCGCGGGGACTCCACACAGATACGCAGTATTTT.

This clonotype was detected only a few times. This sequence joins TRBV27 and TRBJ2-7, with D possibly TRBD2 on 6 matching bases. CDR1 MNHEY and CDR2 SMNVEV come from the germline V gene (reference sequence). Trimming shortened V by 5 bases and J by 5 bases, and 19 bases separated the two germline ends. The CDR3 consists of 15 residues. CDR3 coding DNA: TGTGCCAGCAGTCTCTATGCGCGGGGTAGGGACGAGCAGTACTTC. Amino acids: CASSLYARGRDEQYF.

This sequence joins TRBV20-1 and TRBJ2-7, with TRBD1 matching 8 bases. The V gene's germline CDR1 is DFQATT and CDR2 SNEGSKA (reference sequence). The CDR3 sequence is 14 residues long. V was clipped by 6 bases and J by 4 bases; unmatched bases: 11. This chain's CDR3 is CSAKGQGSPYEQYV. CDR3 coding DNA: TGCAGTGCAAAAGGACAGGGATCCCCTTACGAGCAGTACGTC.

This chain connects TRBV4-2 to TRBJ1-1; D uncertain. Germline V gene sequence: CDR1 LGHNA, CDR2 YNFKEQ. This CDR3 contains 15 residues. Trimming cost V 1 base and J 3 bases, with 12 bases left between them. CDR3 DNA: TGTGCCAGCAGCCAAGGGGAGGGTGGTCACACTGAAGCTTTCTTT. Protein: CASSQGEGGHTEAFF.

This clonotype was picked up a small number of times. The chain uses TRBV6-5 and TRBJ1-4; 10 bases align to TRBD1. The CDR3 sequence is 17 residues long. Germline trimming cut 6 bases from V and 2 bases from J; bases unmatched to any gene: 9. CDR1 and CDR2 (germline): MNHEY, SVGAGI. The CDR3 coding sequence is TGTGCCAGCAGACAGACAGGGGGCCAGGGCACTAATGAAAAACTGTTTTTT. Protein sequence: CASRQTGGQGTNEKLFF.

This clonotype was seen ten or more times. The genes are TRBV5-1 and TRBJ2-1, with D hard to call. The CDR3 has 14 amino acids. The ends were cut back, 0 bases at V and 10 bases at J, with 14 bases in the middle. The germline V gene encodes CDR1 SGHRS and CDR2 YFSETQ. CDR3 region: CASSLAETSGEQFF. The CDR3 DNA reads as TGCGCCAGCAGCTTGGCAGAGACCTCCGGGGAGCAGTTCTTC.

This rearrangement joins TRBV5-1 to TRBJ1-2, with D possibly being TRBD1 (5 bases). The CDR3 has 13 amino acids. CDR1 is SGHRS and CDR2 is YFSETQ in the germline V gene. Trimming removed 0 bases from V and 6 bases from J, with 9 bases in between. CDR3: CASSLVGDHGYTF. The CDR3 DNA reads TGCGCCAGCAGCTTGGTAGGGGATCATGGCTACACCTTC.

There are a few counts of this clonotype. V and J are TRBV15 and TRBJ1-5; no definite D call. Trimming cost V 0 bases and J 5 bases, with 5 bases left between them. The CDR3 is 13 residues long. Per the germline V gene, CDR1 is LNHNV and CDR2 is YYDKDF (reference sequence). The CDR3 DNA is TGTGCCACCAGCAGAGACAGGTATCAGCCCCAGCATTTT. Protein: CATSRDRYQPQHF.

This clonotype was found a few times. V is TRBV20-1 and J is TRBJ1-5, with D possibly matching TRBD1 (6 bases). The germline V and J ends were trimmed by 5 bases and 6 bases, with 14 bases remaining between them. Germline lookup yields CDR1 DFQATT and CDR2 SNEGSKA (reference sequence). This CDR3 has 13 amino acids. The CDR3, as DNA: TGCAGTGCTCCTCCGGGGGGCGGTCAGCCCCAGCATTTT. Amino acid sequence: CSAPPGGGQPQHF.

In this sample, this clonotype turned up a few times. The chain links TRBV5-1 to TRBJ1-2; perhaps TRBD1 as D (5 bases). The CDR3 covers 15 residues. Germline CDR1 and CDR2: SGHRS and YFSETQ. Trimming cost V 0 bases and J 5 bases, with 14 bases left between them. The CDR3, as DNA: TGCGCCAGCAGCTTGGACGGCGTGGGGGAGTATGGCTACACCTTC. Its protein is CASSLDGVGEYGYTF. Full variable domain (remainder filled in from reference TRBV5-1 and TRBJ1-2): KAGVTQTPRYLIKTRGQQVTLSCSPISGHRSVSWYQQTPGQGLQFLFEYFSETQRNKGNFPGRFSGRQFSNSRSEMNVSTLELGDSALYLCASSLDGVGEYGYTFGSGTRLTVV.

This clonotype has a handful of counts. The chain couples TRBV2 to TRBJ2-7, with D maybe TRBD1 (6 bases). Germline V lookup: CDR1 SNHLY, CDR2 FYNNEI. The CDR3 spans 14 residues. V was pared by 1 base and J by 7 bases, with 14 bases between. DNA of the CDR3: TGTGCCAGCAGTGAAGAACAGGGTCTGGGGGAGCAGTACTTC. Translation gives CASSEEQGLGEQYF.